This passage covers 23 T cell receptor beta chains from one sample sequenced in a study of cytomegalovirus exposure and HLA in healthy donors. Profiled with immunoSEQ multiplex PCR; TCRdb holds only in-frame clones, not every one. Of around 250,000 clones in the sample, about 90% were seen once. Sequenced: PBMCs. Source of these receptors: a woman aged 18-29 years in good health and CMV-seronegative.

The V and J genes are TRBV19 and TRBJ2-5; possible D gene TRBD1, 6 bases. This CDR3 contains 14 residues. Germline V gives CDR1 LNHDA, CDR2 SQIVND (reference sequence). Trimming removed 4 bases from V and 3 bases from J, with 12 bases in between. The CDR3 region is CASSRSWTEETQYF. The CDR3 DNA reads as TGTGCCAGTAGTAGATCATGGACAGAAGAGACCCAGTACTTC.

This chain connects TRBV7-9 to TRBJ2-5; 14 nucleotides line up with TRBD2. The trim removed 5 bases at V and 5 bases at J, leaving 16 bases unmatched. CDR1 is SEHNR and CDR2 is FQNEAQ in the germline V gene (reference sequence). There are 19 residues in the CDR3. CDR3 loop: CASSPPLTSGGARDETQYF. The CDR3 bases are TGTGCCAGCAGCCCCCCCCTGACTAGCGGGGGGGCCAGGGATGAGACCCAGTACTTC.

The gene calls are TRBV25-1 and TRBJ2-5; possibly TRBD1 for D (5 bases). CDR1 is MGHDK and CDR2 is SYGVNS in the germline V gene. The CDR3 extends over 15 amino acids. V gave up 0 bases and J gave up 5 bases, with 13 bases separating them. The CDR3 region has the DNA TGTGCCAGCAGTGAATATACAGGTCCGAGGGAGACCCAGTACTTC. Translation gives CASSEYTGPRETQYF.

The gene calls are TRBV19 and TRBJ2-2, with 8 bases fitting TRBD1. CDR3 length: 15 residues. CDR1 and CDR2 from the germline V gene are LNHDA and SQIVND (reference sequence). V dropped 7 bases and J dropped 6; count of bases not matched to a gene: 10. This CDR3 reads CASTPGQVRAGELFF. The DNA of the CDR3 is TGTGCCAGTACCCCGGGACAGGTCAGGGCCGGGGAGCTGTTTTTT.

The V and J genes are TRBV15 and TRBJ2-3; 9 nucleotides align to TRBD1. This CDR3 region has 14 residues. After removal of 6 bases from V and 6 bases from J, the junction contained 7 bases not matched to a gene. Germline CDR1 and CDR2: LNHNV and YYDKDF (reference sequence). The CDR3 sequence is CATSPGQGYDTQYF. The CDR3 DNA follows: TGTGCCACCAGTCCGGGACAGGGTTACGATACGCAGTATTTT. The full variable domain, completed using reference TRBV15 and TRBJ2-3, is DAMVIQNPRYQVTQFGKPVTLSCSQTLNHNVMYWYQQKSSQAPKLLFHYYDKDFNNEADTPDNFQSRRPNTSFCFLDIRSPGLGDTAMYLCATSPGQGYDTQYFGPGTRLTVL.

This clone was seen a single time. The same CDR3 arises from other DNA sequences in this sample as well. CDR3 in amino acids: CAWSRGSGNTIYF. The CDR3 region has the DNA TGTGCCTGGAGTCGGGGATCAGGAAACACCATATATTTT. The chain employs TRBV30 and TRBJ1-3; no reliable D call. V lost 2 bases and J lost 4, with 9 bases in between. CDR3 length: 13 amino acids. In germline, CDR1 is GTSNPN, CDR2 SVGIG (reference sequence). The complete variable domain, with remaining parts taken from reference TRBV30 and TRBJ1-3, reads SQTIHQWPATLVQPVGSPLSLECTVEGTSNPNLYWYRQAAGRGLQLLFYSVGIGQISSEVPQNLSASRPQDRQFILSSKKLLLSDSGFYLCAWSRGSGNTIYFGEGSWLTVV.

This clone was seen more than once but under ten times. The CDR3 protein is CASSLFHGLNTEAFF. In DNA, the CDR3 is TGTGCCAGCAGTTTATTTCACGGACTCAACACTGAAGCTTTCTTT. The chain combines TRBV28 with TRBJ1-1; no clear D. Germline values: CDR1 MDHEN, CDR2 SYDVKM. The CDR3 has 15 amino acids. V was clipped by 1 base and J by 2 bases, with 11 bases between them.

This CDR3 reads CASSIQGLNEKLFF. CDR3 nucleotides: TGTGCCAGCAGCATCCAGGGACTAAATGAAAAACTGTTTTTT. The chain joins TRBV13 to TRBJ1-4; D might be TRBD1 (5 bases). V dropped 5 bases and J dropped 5 bases, with 12 bases sitting between them. The CDR3 spans 14 residues. The germline gives CDR1 PRHDT, CDR2 FYEKMQ (reference sequence).

The rearrangement uses TRBV18 and TRBJ1-3; D is unresolved. The CDR3 length is 14 residues. The germline gives CDR1 KGHSH, CDR2 LQKENI. The V and J ends lost 1 base and 1 base respectively, with 5 bases between them. This chain's CDR3 is CASSPLSSGNTIYF. The CDR3 region has the DNA TGTGCCAGCTCACCACTGTCTTCTGGAAACACCATATATTTT.

The J gene is TRBJ1-4, the V gene TRBV4-1; 9 nucleotides align to TRBD1. The trim removed 0 bases at V and 7 bases at J, leaving 9 bases unmatched. Germline V gene sequence: CDR1 MGHRA, CDR2 YSYEKL. The CDR3 runs to 17 residues. CDR3 protein: CASSQDSIQGAPEKLFF. For the CDR3, the DNA is TGCGCCAGCAGCCAAGACTCCATACAGGGGGCGCCTGAAAAACTGTTTTTT.

In nucleotides, the CDR3 is TGCGCCAGCACCACGAGCCCGGGACAGGGACTAAATCCCTATGGCTACACCTTC. Translated: CASTTSPGQGLNPYGYTF. The gene calls are TRBV4-1 and TRBJ1-2, with 9 bases lining up with TRBD1. The germline V gene encodes CDR1 MGHRA and CDR2 YSYEKL. V was pared by 7 bases and J by 4 bases, with 19 bases of the junction left unmatched. The length of the CDR3 is 18 residues.

The chain is built from TRBV7-9 and TRBJ2-1; possibly TRBD1 for D (6 bases). In germline, CDR1 is SEHNR, CDR2 FQNEAQ (reference sequence). The V end was cut by 1 base, the J end by 0 bases, with 10 bases between. CDR3 length: 16 amino acids. CDR3: CASSLGWGRSYNEQFF. In DNA, the CDR3 is TGTGCCAGCAGCTTAGGTTGGGGGCGCTCCTACAATGAGCAGTTCTTC.

The chain is built from TRBV28 and TRBJ2-3; D perhaps matches TRBD1 (5 bases). CDR1 MDHEN and CDR2 SYDVKM come from the germline V gene. The CDR3 runs to 14 residues. V dropped 5 bases and J dropped 3 bases, with 12 bases sitting between them. CDR3: CASSPRTITDTQYF. The CDR3 DNA sequence: TGTGCCAGCAGTCCACGGACAATTACAGATACGCAGTATTTT.

The J gene is TRBJ2-5, the V gene TRBV27; D is perhaps TRBD2 (7 bases). CDR3 length equals 16 residues. The germline gives CDR1 MNHEY, CDR2 SMNVEV (reference sequence). V was pared by 3 bases and J by 4 bases, with 18 bases between. CDR3 nucleotide sequence: TGTGCCAGCAGTTTGCTGTCTTTGGGGGGGGCAGAGACCCAGTACTTC. It translates to CASSLLSLGGAETQYF.

This rearrangement joins TRBV6-5 to TRBJ2-7; perhaps TRBD2 as D (5 bases). V lost 6 bases to trimming and J lost 3 bases, with 6 bases between them. Germline V gene data show CDR1 as MNHEY and CDR2 as SVGAGI. This CDR3 has 11 residues. CDR3 protein: CASSEGYEQYF. The CDR3 DNA follows: TGTGCCAGCAGCGAGGGCTACGAGCAGTACTTC.

The chain combines TRBV18 with TRBJ1-5, with D possibly being TRBD1 (5 bases). Germline values: CDR1 KGHSH, CDR2 LQKENI. The CDR3 extends over 17 amino acids. V dropped 3 bases and J dropped 7 bases, with 22 bases sitting between them. CDR3 DNA sequence: TGTGCCAGCTCACCGGAGGGGACGCTACTGACGGGGCAGCCCCAGCATTTT. Protein product: CASSPEGTLLTGQPQHF.

The chain recombines TRBV27 with TRBJ2-7; tentative D call: TRBD1 (6 bases). The length of the CDR3 is 15 residues. Germline V lookup: CDR1 MNHEY, CDR2 SMNVEV (reference sequence). Trimming took 7 bases from V and 4 from J, leaving 20 bases between them. CDR3 DNA: TGTGCCAGCAAACGGGACCGACAGGACCATTACGAGCAGTACGTC. This encodes CASKRDRQDHYEQYV.

V usage is TRBV9 and J usage is TRBJ2-3; 9 nucleotides match TRBD2. This CDR3 has 17 residues. V lost 0 bases to trimming and J lost 3 bases; unmatched junction nucleotides: 8. CDR1 is SGDLS and CDR2 is YYNGEE in the germline V gene. DNA for the CDR3: TGTGCCAGCAGCGTAGTGTCGGCGGGGGGGCTGACAGATACGCAGTATTTT. This gives the protein CASSVVSAGGLTDTQYF.

The genes are TRBV28 and TRBJ2-2, with 9 bases aligning to TRBD1. Losses at the gene ends were 0 bases for V and 0 bases for J; bases not matched to a gene: 5. CDR1 and CDR2 (germline): MDHEN, SYDVKM. The CDR3 is 18 amino acids. The CDR3 is CASSLWGQGPSNTGELFF. The CDR3 nucleotides are TGTGCCAGCAGTTTATGGGGACAGGGACCATCGAACACCGGGGAGCTGTTTTTT.

The DNA of the CDR3 is TGCAGCGTGTCAACAGGGAACTACGAGCAGTACTTC. This sequence encodes CSVSTGNYEQYF. The rearrangement joins TRBV29-1 to TRBJ2-7; TRBD1 might be the D (6 bases). Germline assignment: CDR1 SQVTM and CDR2 ANQGSEA. Trimming cost V 6 bases and J 3 bases, with 12 bases left between them. The CDR3 consists of 12 residues.

The chain links TRBV4-1 to TRBJ2-1, with 7 nucleotides matching TRBD1. Unmatched junction bases numbered 4, after V lost 1 base and J lost 4 bases. CDR3 length: 15 residues. Germline loops: CDR1 MGHRA, CDR2 YSYEKL. CDR3: CASSQVTGEYNEQFF. The CDR3 nucleotides are TGCGCCAGCAGCCAAGTAACAGGGGAATACAATGAGCAGTTCTTC.

The chain recombines TRBV18 with TRBJ1-4; D unresolved. This CDR3 contains 14 residues. Trimming removed 2 bases at V and 4 bases at J, with 8 bases between. Germline CDR1 KGHSH, CDR2 LQKENI. CDR3 region: CASSPIQINEKLFF. CDR3 DNA sequence: TGTGCCAGCTCACCAATACAGATTAATGAAAAACTGTTTTTT.

The V gene is TRBV6-4, the J gene TRBJ2-1; 12 nucleotides agree with TRBD2. The V segment lost 4 bases and the J segment 6 bases; nucleotides outside the gene matches: 4. The CDR3 runs to 15 residues. Germline V gives CDR1 MRHNA, CDR2 SNTAGT. For the CDR3, the DNA is TGTGCCAGCAGTGGACTAGCGGGGGTTACCAATGAGCAGTTCTTC. Protein sequence: CASSGLAGVTNEQFF.